The 2 T cell receptor beta chains presented below share a single source sample, sequenced in a study of blood T cell repertoires in COVID-19. Generated by immunoSEQ multiplex PCR, the TCRdb table keeps only in-frame clones and is missing some. The table has about 62,000 clones, about nine tenths seen once. The sample taken for sequencing was peripheral blood. These receptors originate from a woman aged 80 or over with acute or convalescent COVID-19.

V usage is TRBV11-2 and J usage is TRBJ2-2, with 10 bases lining up with TRBD2. With V trimmed by 1 base and J by 3 bases, 5 bases remained unmatched. The CDR3 is 17 amino acids. Germline-derived CDR1 and CDR2 are SGHAT and FQNNGV. The CDR3, as DNA: TGTGCCAGCAGCTTAGTAGGGACTAGCGCTTACACCGGGGAGCTGTTTTTT. Translation: CASSLVGTSAYTGELFF.

This clone was recorded once. This chain uses TRBV6-5 with TRBJ1-1; no clear D. The CDR3 covers 13 residues. Germline V gene data show CDR1 as MNHEY and CDR2 as SVGAGI. Trimming left V 1 base short and J 1 base short, with 4 bases between. Here the CDR3 DNA reads TGTGCCAGCAGTTACTTGCGGAACACTGAAGCTTTCTTT. This codes for CASSYLRNTEAFF.